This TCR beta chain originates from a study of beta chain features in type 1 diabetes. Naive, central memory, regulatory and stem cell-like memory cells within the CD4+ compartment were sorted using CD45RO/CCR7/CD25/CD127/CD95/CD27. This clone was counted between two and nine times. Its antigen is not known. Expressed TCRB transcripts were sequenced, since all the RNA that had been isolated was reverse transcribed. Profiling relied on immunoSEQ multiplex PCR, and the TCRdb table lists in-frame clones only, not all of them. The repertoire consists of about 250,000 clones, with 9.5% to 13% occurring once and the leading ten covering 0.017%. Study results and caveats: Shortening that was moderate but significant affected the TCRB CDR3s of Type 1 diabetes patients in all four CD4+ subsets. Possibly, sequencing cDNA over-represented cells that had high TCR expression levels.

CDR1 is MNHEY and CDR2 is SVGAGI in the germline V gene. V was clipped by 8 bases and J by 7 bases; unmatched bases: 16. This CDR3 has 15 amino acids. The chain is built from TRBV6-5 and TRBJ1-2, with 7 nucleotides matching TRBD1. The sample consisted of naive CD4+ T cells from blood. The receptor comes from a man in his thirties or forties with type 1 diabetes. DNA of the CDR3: TGTGCCAGCTCTTCCCGAGGACAGGCTGTTCGTGGCTACACCTTC. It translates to CASSSRGQAVRGYTF.